This T cell receptor beta chain came from a study of molecular identifiers for immune sequencing clone quantification. Study summary: Replicates involved a five-way split of RNA from around 20,000 or 100,000 naive CD8 cells, with sequencing of four.

V dropped 5 bases and J dropped 5 bases, with 12 bases sitting between them. Germline values: CDR1 MNHEY, CDR2 SMNVEV (reference sequence). The CDR3 has 13 amino acids. Bulk TCR libraries were made with methods that had been previously described and with listed TCR primers. TCRdb itself ran the PCR reads through MiXCR, one entry per CDR3 protein. The table has approximately 35,000 distinct CDR3 sequences, roughly 19% seen once. This clonotype has at least ten counts. This sequence was found in a human donor in good health. Some libraries in this study had Jurkat cell RNA spiked in. Sequencing used naive CD8+ T cells from blood, with Jurkat cell RNA spiked in. Subset here: FACS-sorted CD8+CD4-CCR7+CD45RA+ naive T cells. The gene calls are TRBV27 and TRBJ2-5, with D tentatively TRBD2 (6 bases). DNA of the CDR3: TGTGCCAGCAGTAACGGGAGAGGCGAGACCCAGTACTTC. Amino acids: CASSNGRGETQYF.